The 4 T cell receptor beta chains listed next were all sequenced from one sample in a study of T cells in Graves' hyperthyroidism and ophthalmopathy. Template material for amplifying TCR beta CDR3 regions consisted of RNA transcripts. With the HTBI primer set, the TCR CDR3 went through a first round of RT-PCR. TCRdb reprocessed the multiplex PCR reads with MiXCR, giving one entry per CDR3 protein. The sample lists 550,000 to 600,000 distinct CDR3 sequences, around 42% occurring once. Source material: peripheral blood or thyroid tissue (not recorded which). The receptors originated from an adult woman with Graves' disease, either hyperthyroidism or ophthalmopathy (not recorded which).

The chain recombines TRBV5-6 with TRBJ1-1; D remains ambiguous. The CDR3 extends over 14 amino acids. Looked up from germline, CDR1 is SGHDT and CDR2 is YYEEEE. V was pared by 0 bases and J by 7 bases, with 13 bases between. The CDR3 nucleotides read TGTGCCAGCAGCTTGGATTTCGAGGGAGTTGAAGCTTTCTTT. This gives the protein CASSLDFEGVEAFF.

The chain couples TRBV9 to TRBJ1-2; 9 bases agree with TRBD1. This CDR3 is built from 12 residues. Germline V gene lookup returns CDR1 SGDLS and CDR2 YYNGEE. The trim removed 7 bases at V and 8 bases at J, leaving 6 bases unmatched. The DNA of the CDR3 is TGTGCCAGCGGAGGGACAGGGAAAGGCTACACCTTC. Amino acids: CASGGTGKGYTF.

The chain recombines TRBV2 with TRBJ1-6; no clear D. This CDR3 is 14 amino acids long. CDR1 is SNHLY and CDR2 is FYNNEI in the germline V gene. The germline V and J ends were trimmed by 4 bases and 10 bases, with 14 bases remaining between them. The CDR3 sequence is CASSATRGRSPLHF. CDR3 sequence (DNA): TGTGCCAGCAGTGCGACGAGAGGCCGCTCACCCCTCCACTTT. The variable domain in full, completed from reference TRBV2 and TRBJ1-6, reads EPEVTQTPSHQVTQMGQEVILRCVPISNHLYFYWYRQILGQKVEFLVSFYNNEISEKSEIFDDQFSVERPDGSNFTLKIRSTKLEDSAMYFCASSATRGRSPLHFGNGTRLTVT.

In its sample, this clonotype was seen many times. The J gene is TRBJ2-7, the V gene TRBV5-6, with D hard to call. V lost 0 bases, J lost 3 bases, and 7 bases lay in between. Germline CDR1 SGHDT, CDR2 YYEEEE. This CDR3 contains 13 residues. The CDR3 loop reads CASSLGRYYEQYF. CDR3 DNA sequence: TGTGCCAGCAGCTTGGGGCGGTACTACGAGCAGTACTTC.